This T cell receptor beta chain was captured in a study of glioma-infiltrating T cells. The iRepertoire nested amplicon-rescue multiplex PCR amplified TCR alpha and beta CDR3s from RNA. TCRdb passed the multiplex PCR reads through MiXCR, listing each CDR3 protein once. The table shows tens of thousands of distinct CDR3 sequences, with around 42% occurring only once. CDR1 is DFQATT and CDR2 is SNEGSKA in the germline V gene (reference sequence). V was pared by 1 base and J by 2 bases, with 8 bases between. This CDR3 has 13 residues. This clonotype came up many times. Source material: glioma tissue, nonneoplastic brain tissue, or PBMCs (not recorded which). The sequence came from a human donor with low-grade glioma or glioblastoma, undergoing nonglioma brain surgery, or in good health (not recorded which). V and J are TRBV20-1 and TRBJ1-1; D unresolved. CDR3 residues: CSARVRANTEAFF. CDR3 in DNA: TGCAGTGCTAGAGTAAGGGCCAACACTGAAGCTTTCTTT.